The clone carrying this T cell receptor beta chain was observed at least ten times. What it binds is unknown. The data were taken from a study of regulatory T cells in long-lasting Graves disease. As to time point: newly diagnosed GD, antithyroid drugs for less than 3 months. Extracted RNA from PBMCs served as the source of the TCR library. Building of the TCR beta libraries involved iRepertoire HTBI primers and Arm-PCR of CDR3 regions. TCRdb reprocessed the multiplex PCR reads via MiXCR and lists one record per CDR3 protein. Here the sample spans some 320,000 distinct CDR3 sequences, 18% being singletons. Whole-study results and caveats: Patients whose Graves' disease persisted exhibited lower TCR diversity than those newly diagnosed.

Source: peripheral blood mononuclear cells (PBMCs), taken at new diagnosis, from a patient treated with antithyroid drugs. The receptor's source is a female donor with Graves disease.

The CDR3: CASSVGVIRTSGAKNIQYF. For the CDR3, the DNA is TGTGCCAGCAGCGTAGGTGTAATTAGGACTAGCGGAGCCAAAAACATTCAGTACTTC. This chain uses TRBV9 with TRBJ2-4; 10 positions agree with TRBD2. Germline loops: CDR1 SGDLS, CDR2 YYNGEE. The CDR3 contains 19 residues. The V and J ends lost 0 bases and 0 bases, in that order; junction bases with no gene match: 9.